Listed here are 25 T cell receptor beta chains from one sample, sequenced in a study of CD8 T cells in ankylosing spondylitis. TCRdb reanalysed the 5' RACE reads using MiXCR and keeps one entry per CDR3 protein. The table records some 87,000 distinct CDR3 sequences, about 8.8% of them present only once. Sequences were obtained from blood, either unsorted or a sorted T cell fraction (not recorded which). Receptor source: a male donor with ankylosing spondylitis or in good health (not recorded which).

In this sample, this clonotype turned up many times. The chain recombines TRBV7-6 with TRBJ1-4; a possible D gene is TRBD1 (5 bases). The V gene's germline CDR1 is SGHVS and CDR2 FNYEAQ. V was clipped by 5 bases and J by 1 base, with 11 bases between them. CDR3 length: 15 amino acids. CDR3 nucleotides: TGTGCCAGCAGCAAACAGGCGGAAACTAATGAAAAACTGTTTTTT. Translated, it gives CASSKQAETNEKLFF.

The chain uses TRBV7-6 and TRBJ2-2, with D possibly being TRBD2 (6 bases). This CDR3 region has 16 residues. CDR1 SGHVS and CDR2 FNYEAQ come from the germline V gene. Deletions cut 5 bases from V and 3 bases from J, with 16 bases between. The CDR3 coding sequence is TGTGCCAGCAGCGGGACTGGAGGGCTTTACACCGGGGAGCTGTTTTTT. Amino acid sequence: CASSGTGGLYTGELFF.

The sample holds many counts of this clonotype. The CDR3 reads CASSVGGTGNTEAFF. The DNA for the CDR3 is TGTGCCAGCAGCGTAGGGGGGACAGGGAACACTGAAGCTTTCTTT. The chain couples TRBV9 to TRBJ1-1; 8 bases are shared with TRBD1. J gave up 1 base and V 0 bases, and 2 bases lay outside the gene matches. Germline V gene data show CDR1 as SGDLS and CDR2 as YYNGEE. The CDR3 runs to 15 residues.

This clonotype was found many times. The chain is built from TRBV5-5 and TRBJ2-2, with TRBD2 matching over 7 bases. This CDR3 contains 15 residues. Per the germline V gene, CDR1 is SGHKS and CDR2 is YYEKEE (reference sequence). Trimming took 5 bases from V and 7 from J; bases not matched to a gene: 11. Here the CDR3 DNA reads TGTGCCAGCAGTCCCGGGACCGGGAGGATCGGGGAGCTGTTTTTT. As protein: CASSPGTGRIGELFF.

This clonotype appeared many times. The genes are TRBV25-1 and TRBJ1-3, with D unclear. Trimming shortened V by 2 bases and J by 5 bases, and 13 bases separated the two germline ends. Germline V CDR1 and CDR2: MGHDK, SYGVNS. The CDR3 contains 15 residues. The CDR3 DNA reads as TGTGCCAGCAGTGAAGGTACTGGAGGAAGAAACACCATATATTTT. It yields the protein CASSEGTGGRNTIYF. Full variable domain (rest looked up from reference TRBV25-1 and TRBJ1-3): EADIYQTPRYLVIGTGKKITLECSQTMGHDKMYWYQQDPGMELHLIHYSYGVNSTEKGDLSSESTVSRIRTEHFPLTLESARPSHTSQYLCASSEGTGGRNTIYFGEGSWLTVV.

Comments on this clonotype: Just one base apart from a much larger clone, this may be a read error. This chain uses TRBV5-1 with TRBJ1-2, with 7 bases that match TRBD1. The CDR3 is 14 amino acids. The germline gives CDR1 SGHRS, CDR2 YFSETQ. The CDR3: CASSTGTERYAYTF. The CDR3 region has the DNA TGCGCCAGCAGCACAGGGACAGAAAGATATGCCTACACCTTC.

The chain joins TRBV18 to TRBJ2-7; 10 bases align to TRBD1. This CDR3 is 15 amino acids long. V shed 1 base and J 2 bases; nucleotides not matched to a gene: 2. In germline, CDR1 is KGHSH, CDR2 LQKENI. The CDR3 loop is CASSPRTGGTYEQYF. DNA for the CDR3: TGTGCCAGCTCACCACGGACAGGGGGGACCTACGAGCAGTACTTC. The entire variable domain, with the rest obtained from reference TRBV18 and TRBJ2-7, is as follows: NAGVMQNPRHLVRRRGQEARLRCSPMKGHSHVYWYRQLPEEGLKFMVYLQKENIIDESGMPKERFSAEFPKEGPSILRIQQVVRGDSAAYFCASSPRTGGTYEQYFGPGTRLTVT.

This clonotype has at least ten counts. The rearrangement links TRBV10-3 to TRBJ1-2; 10 bases agree with TRBD1. The germline gives CDR1 ENHRY, CDR2 SYGVKD. This CDR3 contains 16 residues. V lost 2 bases to trimming and J lost 3 bases; unmatched junction nucleotides: 6. The CDR3 sequence is CAISEVTGGVDYGYTF. The CDR3 nucleotides read TGTGCCATCAGTGAGGTGACAGGGGGCGTAGACTATGGCTACACCTTC.

This clonotype was counted only a few times. A single base separates this from a much larger clone, so it may be a read error. The chain recombines TRBV20-1 with TRBJ2-3; no reliable D call. The last part of the DNA fits TRBJ1-5 better; the J call may be wrong. CDR1 DFQATT and CDR2 SNEGSKA come from the germline V gene (reference sequence). CDR3 size: 16 residues. The CDR3 DNA is TGCAGTGCTGCCCCTGTTAGCGGCTATCTCACAGATACGCAGCATTTT. As protein: CSAAPVSGYLTDTQHF.

About this clonotype: The junction does not match germline at one end; this may be a read error. This sequence joins TRBV12-3 or TRBV12-4 and TRBJ2-4; 10 bases are a match to TRBD1. The CDR3 covers 18 residues. This CDR3 reads CAISPRDRGVLAKNIQYF. The CDR3 bases are TGTGCCATCAGTCCAAGGGACAGGGGCGTACTAGCCAAAAACATTCAGTACTTC.

The gene calls are TRBV3-1 and TRBJ1-3; 9 bases line up with TRBD1. The CDR3 loop spans 17 amino acids. V was clipped by 2 bases and J by 2 bases; unmatched bases: 7. CDR1 and CDR2 from the germline V gene are LGHDT and YNNKEL (reference sequence). The CDR3 region has the DNA TGTGCCAGCAGCCAACAGACAGGGGGAGAGGCTGGAAACACCATATATTTT. Translation: CASSQQTGGEAGNTIYF.

This clonotype was found many times. The gene calls are TRBV27 and TRBJ2-7; D might be TRBD1 (6 bases). Between the trimmed V and J ends, which lost 6 bases and 7 bases, there was a span of 16 bases. CDR1 and CDR2 (germline): MNHEY, SMNVEV (reference sequence). The CDR3 contains 13 residues. The CDR3 protein is CASRSTGIWEQYF. The CDR3 region has the DNA TGTGCCAGCAGGAGCACAGGGATATGGGAGCAGTACTTC.

In its sample, this clonotype was seen many times. Here the CDR3 DNA reads TGTGCCAGCAGCTCCATTAGCACAGATACGCAGTATTTT. It is translated as CASSSISTDTQYF. The rearrangement links TRBV7-6 to TRBJ2-3; no clear D. Germline V CDR1 and CDR2: SGHVS, FNYEAQ. V was pared by 4 bases and J by 0 bases, with 5 bases between. This CDR3 contains 13 residues.

At least ten counts were recorded for this clonotype. This sequence joins TRBV12-3 or TRBV12-4 and TRBJ1-1; D ambiguous. The CDR3 is made up of 12 amino acids. V was pared by 2 bases and J by 7 bases, with 8 bases between. The CDR3 loop reads CASSLLQIEAFF. CDR3 nucleotide sequence: TGTGCCAGCAGTTTACTTCAGATTGAAGCTTTCTTT.

This clonotype was seen more than once but under ten times. The CDR3 here is CASSDSDSYEQYF. The CDR3 nucleotides are TGTGCCAGCAGTGATTCTGACTCCTACGAGCAGTACTTC. The chain combines TRBV2 with TRBJ2-7; D is ambiguous. Trimming shortened V by 3 bases and J by 0 bases, and 6 bases separated the two germline ends. Germline V gene data show CDR1 as SNHLY and CDR2 as FYNNEI. This CDR3 comprises 13 residues. The complete variable domain, with remaining parts taken from reference TRBV2 and TRBJ2-7, reads EPEVTQTPSHQVTQMGQEVILRCVPISNHLYFYWYRQILGQKVEFLVSFYNNEISEKSEIFDDQFSVERPDGSNFTLKIRSTKLEDSAMYFCASSDSDSYEQYFGPGTRLTVT.

This clonotype was seen repeatedly, ten times or more. The rearrangement links TRBV27 to TRBJ1-4; 9 bases align to TRBD1. Germline V CDR1 and CDR2: MNHEY, SMNVEV (reference sequence). The V and J ends lost 8 bases and 14 bases, in that order; junction bases with no gene match: 15. The CDR3 loop spans 14 amino acids. The CDR3 bases are TGTGCCAGCGGCACCGGGACAGGGCAGCATAGTCTGTTTTTT. It specifies CASGTGTGQHSLFF.

This clonotype has at least ten counts. J is TRBJ1-2 and V is TRBV11-2; D possibly corresponds to TRBD1 (6 bases). Trimming took off 4 bases at V and 4 bases at J, with 16 bases between the two ends. The CDR3 length is 15 residues. Germline values: CDR1 SGHAT, CDR2 FQNNGV. This CDR3 is CASSSIKGHLYGYTF. The CDR3 nucleotides are TGTGCCAGCAGCTCAATTAAGGGACACCTCTATGGCTACACCTTC.

In the case of this clonotype: A single base separates this from a much larger clone, so it may be a read error. This sequence joins TRBV5-1 and TRBJ2-1; 11 bases are a match to TRBD1. Looked up from germline, CDR1 is SGHRS and CDR2 is YFSETQ. The CDR3 runs 15 residues. CDR3 DNA sequence: TGCGCCAGCAGCTTGGCAGGGACAGGGGGAAATGCGCAGTTCTTC. Amino acids: CASSLAGTGGNAQFF.

This chain uses TRBV7-9 with TRBJ2-3; D might be TRBD2 (6 bases). The V end lost 7 bases, the J end lost 4 bases, and 15 bases lay between the germline ends. Germline CDR1 SEHNR, CDR2 FQNEAQ (reference sequence). The CDR3 is made up of 14 amino acids. The DNA of the CDR3 is TGTGCCAGCATCCCAGCGGGCGGGGCAGATACGCAGTATTTT. Its protein product is CASIPAGGADTQYF.

This clonotype occurred a few times. V is TRBV7-3 and J is TRBJ1-1; TRBD1 matches at 9 bases. CDR3 size: 15 residues. Germline CDR1 SGHTA, CDR2 FQGTGA. V was clipped by 5 bases and J by 6 bases; unmatched bases: 10. This CDR3 reads CASSLGTGIYPEAFF. CDR3 in DNA: TGTGCCAGCAGCCTGGGGACAGGGATTTACCCTGAAGCTTTCTTT.

This clonotype was counted ten times or more. The rearrangement joins TRBV6-1 to TRBJ1-1, with D hard to call. Trimming pared 7 bases from V and 3 bases from J, leaving 12 bases between. CDR1 and CDR2 (germline): MNHNS, SASEGT. The CDR3 is made up of 13 amino acids. The CDR3 nucleotides read TGTGCCAGCAACTCGGCGTGGCACACTGAAGCTTTCTTT. Amino acids: CASNSAWHTEAFF.

In this sample, this clonotype turned up many times. V gene TRBV7-9 combines with J gene TRBJ1-4; D is undetermined. With 5 bases removed from V and 4 bases from J, the gap between germline ends came to 17 bases. This CDR3 region has 16 residues. Per germline, CDR1 SEHNR and CDR2 FQNEAQ (reference sequence). CDR3: CASSPGLAGDNEKLFF. The CDR3 nucleotides are TGTGCCAGCAGCCCCGGGTTGGCAGGCGATAATGAAAAACTGTTTTTT.

This clonotype has ten or more counts. The V gene is TRBV15, the J gene TRBJ1-1, with a possible D match to TRBD1 (5 bases). Germline lookup yields CDR1 LNHNV and CDR2 YYDKDF (reference sequence). V was shortened by 3 bases and J by 0 bases, with 14 bases between the two germline ends. The CDR3 sequence is 16 residues long. The CDR3 sequence is CATSRTGGNMNTEAFF. The CDR3 nucleotides read TGTGCCACCAGCAGGACGGGGGGTAACATGAACACTGAAGCTTTCTTT.

There are many counts of this clonotype. This chain joins TRBV5-1 and TRBJ2-3, with 9 positions matching TRBD1. J lost 5 bases, V lost 3 bases, and 10 bases had no gene match. Germline CDR1 reads SGHRS; CDR2 reads YFSETQ. The CDR3 extends over 16 amino acids. The CDR3 sequence is CASSSDPGQGRDTQYF. The DNA of the CDR3 is TGCGCCAGCAGCTCCGACCCGGGACAGGGAAGAGATACGCAGTATTTT.

The chain is built from TRBV7-9 and TRBJ1-2; D gene ambiguous. CDR3 length: 14 residues. V shed 0 bases and J shed 3 bases, with 8 bases lying between them. The germline V gene has CDR1 SEHNR and CDR2 FQNEAQ (reference sequence). CDR3 protein: CASSLATPDYGYTF. DNA of the CDR3: TGTGCCAGCAGCTTAGCTACTCCAGACTATGGCTACACCTTC.